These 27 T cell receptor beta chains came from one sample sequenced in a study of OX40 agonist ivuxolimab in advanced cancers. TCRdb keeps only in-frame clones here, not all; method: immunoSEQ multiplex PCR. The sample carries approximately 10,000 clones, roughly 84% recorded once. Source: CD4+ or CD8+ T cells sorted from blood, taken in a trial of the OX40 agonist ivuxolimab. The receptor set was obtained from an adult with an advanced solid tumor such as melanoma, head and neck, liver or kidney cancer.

The CDR3 is CASSQDLRVETQYF. The CDR3 coding sequence is TGTGCCAGCAGCCAAGATCTCAGGGTAGAGACCCAGTACTTC. The chain joins TRBV14 to TRBJ2-5; a possible D gene is TRBD1 (5 bases). Trimming shortened V by 0 bases and J by 4 bases, and 9 bases separated the two germline ends. The length of the CDR3 is 14 residues. Germline CDR1 SGHDN, CDR2 FVKESK.

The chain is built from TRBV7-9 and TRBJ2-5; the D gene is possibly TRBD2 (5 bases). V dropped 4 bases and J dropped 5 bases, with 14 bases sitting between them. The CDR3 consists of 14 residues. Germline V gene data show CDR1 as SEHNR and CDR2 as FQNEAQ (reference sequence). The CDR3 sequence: CASSSSGLLETQYF. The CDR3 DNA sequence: TGTGCCAGCAGCTCTTCTGGACTCTTGGAGACCCAGTACTTC.

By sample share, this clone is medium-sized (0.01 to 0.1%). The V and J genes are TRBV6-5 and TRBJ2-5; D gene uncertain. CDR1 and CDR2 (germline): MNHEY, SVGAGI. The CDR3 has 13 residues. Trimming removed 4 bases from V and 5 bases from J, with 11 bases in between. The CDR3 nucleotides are TGTGCCAGCAGTTCGTTGGGGTGGGAGACCCAGTACTTC. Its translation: CASSSLGWETQYF.

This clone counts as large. The CDR3 coding sequence is TGCGCCAGCAGTGGAAGCGGGACTGAAGCTTTCTTT. It is translated as CASSGSGTEAFF. V gene TRBV5-1 combines with J gene TRBJ1-1; unclear D gene. Trimming took off 5 bases at V and 5 bases at J, with 10 bases between the two ends. The CDR3 is made up of 12 amino acids. Germline V lookup: CDR1 SGHRS, CDR2 YFSETQ.

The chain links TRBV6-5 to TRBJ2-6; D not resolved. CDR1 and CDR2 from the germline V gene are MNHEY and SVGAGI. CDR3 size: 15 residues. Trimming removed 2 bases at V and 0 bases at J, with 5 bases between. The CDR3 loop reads CASSYGHSGANVLTF. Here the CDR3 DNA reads TGTGCCAGCAGTTACGGCCACTCTGGGGCCAACGTCCTGACTTTC.

The CDR3 bases are TGTGCCAGCAGCGGAGGGACAACTGGGGCCAACGTCCTGACTTTC. Its protein product is CASSGGTTGANVLTF. V is TRBV9 and J is TRBJ2-6; D might be TRBD1 (6 bases). V lost 3 bases to trimming and J lost 2 bases, with 9 bases between them. Germline V gene data show CDR1 as SGDLS and CDR2 as YYNGEE. The CDR3 contains 15 residues.

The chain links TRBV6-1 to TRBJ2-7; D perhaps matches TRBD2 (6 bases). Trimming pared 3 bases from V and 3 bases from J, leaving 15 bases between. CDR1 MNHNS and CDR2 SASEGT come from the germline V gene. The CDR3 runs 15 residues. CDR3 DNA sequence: TGTGCCAGCAGTGAGGGTCGGGGGTACCTCTACGAGCAGTACTTC. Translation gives CASSEGRGYLYEQYF.

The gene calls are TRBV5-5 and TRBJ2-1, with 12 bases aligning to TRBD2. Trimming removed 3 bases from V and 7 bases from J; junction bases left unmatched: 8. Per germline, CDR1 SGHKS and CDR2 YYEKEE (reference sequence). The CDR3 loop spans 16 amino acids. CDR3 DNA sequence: TGTGCCAGCAGCTCGAAACTAGCGGGAGGTGTGAATGAGCAGTTCTTC. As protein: CASSSKLAGGVNEQFF. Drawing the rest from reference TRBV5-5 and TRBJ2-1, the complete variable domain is DAGVTQSPTHLIKTRGQQVTLRCSPISGHKSVSWYQQVLGQGPQFIFQYYEKEERGRGNFPDRFSARQFPNYSSELNVNALLLGDSALYLCASSSKLAGGVNEQFFGPGTRLTVL.

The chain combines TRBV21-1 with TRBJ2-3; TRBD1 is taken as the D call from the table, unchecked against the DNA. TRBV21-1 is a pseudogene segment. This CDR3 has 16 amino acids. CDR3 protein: CASEPPGDPFADTQYF. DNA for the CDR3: TGTGCCAGCGAGCCCCCAGGGGACCCCTTTGCAGATACGCAGTATTTT.

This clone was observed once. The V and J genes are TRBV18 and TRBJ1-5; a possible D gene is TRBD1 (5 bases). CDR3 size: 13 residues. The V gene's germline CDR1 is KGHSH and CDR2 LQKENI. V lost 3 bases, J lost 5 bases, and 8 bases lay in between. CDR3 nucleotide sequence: TGTGCCAGCTCACCCTCACAGGATCAGCCCCAGCATTTT. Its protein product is CASSPSQDQPQHF. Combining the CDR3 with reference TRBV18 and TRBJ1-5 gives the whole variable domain NAGVMQNPRHLVRRRGQEARLRCSPMKGHSHVYWYRQLPEEGLKFMVYLQKENIIDESGMPKERFSAEFPKEGPSILRIQQVVRGDSAAYFCASSPSQDQPQHFGDGTRLSIL.

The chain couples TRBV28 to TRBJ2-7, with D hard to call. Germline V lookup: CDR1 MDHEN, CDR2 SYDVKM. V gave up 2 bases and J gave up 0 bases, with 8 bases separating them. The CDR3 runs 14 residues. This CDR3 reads CASSLDLSSYEQYF. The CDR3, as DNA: TGTGCCAGCAGTTTAGACTTAAGCTCCTACGAGCAGTACTTC.

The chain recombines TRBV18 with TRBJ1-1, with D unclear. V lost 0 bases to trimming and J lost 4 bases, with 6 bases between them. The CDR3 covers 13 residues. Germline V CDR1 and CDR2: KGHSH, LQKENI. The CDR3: CASSPPESTEAFF. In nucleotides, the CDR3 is TGTGCCAGCTCACCACCGGAGAGCACTGAAGCTTTCTTT.

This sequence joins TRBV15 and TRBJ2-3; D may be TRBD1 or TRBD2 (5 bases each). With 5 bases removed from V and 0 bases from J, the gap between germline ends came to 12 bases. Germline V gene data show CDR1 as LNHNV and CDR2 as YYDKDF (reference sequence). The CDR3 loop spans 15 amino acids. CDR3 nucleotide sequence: TGTGCCACCAGCGGTATGGGGGAAAGCACAGATACGCAGTATTTT. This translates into CATSGMGESTDTQYF.

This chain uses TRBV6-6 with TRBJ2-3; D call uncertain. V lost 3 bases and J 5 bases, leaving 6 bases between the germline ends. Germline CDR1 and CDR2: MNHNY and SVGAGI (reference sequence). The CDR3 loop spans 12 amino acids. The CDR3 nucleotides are TGTGCCAGCAGTTATACCGGAGATACGCAGTATTTT. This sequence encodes CASSYTGDTQYF.

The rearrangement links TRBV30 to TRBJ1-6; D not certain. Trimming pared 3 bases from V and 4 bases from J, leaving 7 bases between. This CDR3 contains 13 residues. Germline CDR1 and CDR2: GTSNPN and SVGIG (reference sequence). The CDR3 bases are TGTGCCTGGAGCGATCTTTATAATTCACCCCTCCACTTT. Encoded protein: CAWSDLYNSPLHF. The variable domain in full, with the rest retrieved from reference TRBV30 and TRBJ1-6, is SQTIHQWPATLVQPVGSPLSLECTVEGTSNPNLYWYRQAAGRGLQLLFYSVGIGQISSEVPQNLSASRPQDRQFILSSKKLLLSDSGFYLCAWSDLYNSPLHFGNGTRLTVT.

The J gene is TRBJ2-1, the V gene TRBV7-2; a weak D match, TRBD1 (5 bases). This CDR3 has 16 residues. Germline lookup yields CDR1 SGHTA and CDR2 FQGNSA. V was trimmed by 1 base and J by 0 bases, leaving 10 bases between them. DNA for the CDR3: TGTGCCAGCAGCTTAGTTGGTCAGGGCTCCTACAATGAGCAGTTCTTC. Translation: CASSLVGQGSYNEQFF.

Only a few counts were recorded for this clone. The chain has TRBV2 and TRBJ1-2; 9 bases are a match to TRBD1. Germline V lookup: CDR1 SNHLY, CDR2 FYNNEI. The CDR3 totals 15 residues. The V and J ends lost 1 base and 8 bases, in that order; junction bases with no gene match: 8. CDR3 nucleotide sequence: TGTGCCAGCAGTGAAGTAGGTACAGGGGGCTACGGCTACACCTTC. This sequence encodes CASSEVGTGGYGYTF.

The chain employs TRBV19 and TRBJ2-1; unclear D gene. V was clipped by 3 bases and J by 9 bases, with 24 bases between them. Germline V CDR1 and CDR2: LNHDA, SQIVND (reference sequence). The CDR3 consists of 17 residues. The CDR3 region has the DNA TGTGCCAGTAGTATTCCTTCACTGCGCTTCCCCTCAGCTGAGCAGTTCTTC. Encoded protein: CASSIPSLRFPSAEQFF.

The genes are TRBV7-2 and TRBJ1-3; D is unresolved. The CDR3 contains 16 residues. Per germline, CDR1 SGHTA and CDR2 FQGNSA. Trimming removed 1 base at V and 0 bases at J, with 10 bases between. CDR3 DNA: TGTGCCAGCAGCTTAGTTGGGCTACTCTCTGGAAACACCATATATTTT. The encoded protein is CASSLVGLLSGNTIYF.

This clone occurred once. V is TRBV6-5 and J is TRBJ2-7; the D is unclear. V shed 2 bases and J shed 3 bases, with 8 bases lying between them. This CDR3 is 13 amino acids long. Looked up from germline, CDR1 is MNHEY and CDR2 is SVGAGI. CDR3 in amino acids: CASSYDWNYEQYF. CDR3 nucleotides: TGTGCCAGCAGTTACGACTGGAACTACGAGCAGTACTTC.

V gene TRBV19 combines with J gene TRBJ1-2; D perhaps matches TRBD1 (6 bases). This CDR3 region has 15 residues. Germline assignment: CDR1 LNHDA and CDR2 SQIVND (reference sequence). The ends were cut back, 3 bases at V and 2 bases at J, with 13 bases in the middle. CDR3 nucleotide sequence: TGTGCCAGTAGTATTTCCCGGGACACGAACTATGGCTACACCTTC. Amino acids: CASSISRDTNYGYTF.

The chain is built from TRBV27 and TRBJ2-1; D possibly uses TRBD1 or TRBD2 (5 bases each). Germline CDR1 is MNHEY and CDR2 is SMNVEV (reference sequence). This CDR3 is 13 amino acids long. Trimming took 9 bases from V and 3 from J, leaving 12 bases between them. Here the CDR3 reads CASGTVDYNEQFF. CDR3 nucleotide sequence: TGTGCCAGTGGGACGGTAGACTACAATGAGCAGTTCTTC.

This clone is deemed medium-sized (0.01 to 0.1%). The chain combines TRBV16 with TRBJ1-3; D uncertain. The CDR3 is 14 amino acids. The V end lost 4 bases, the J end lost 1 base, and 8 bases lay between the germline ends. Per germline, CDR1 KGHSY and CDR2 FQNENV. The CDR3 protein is CASSPYGSGNTIYF. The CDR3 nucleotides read TGTGCCAGCAGCCCTTACGGATCTGGAAACACCATATATTTT.

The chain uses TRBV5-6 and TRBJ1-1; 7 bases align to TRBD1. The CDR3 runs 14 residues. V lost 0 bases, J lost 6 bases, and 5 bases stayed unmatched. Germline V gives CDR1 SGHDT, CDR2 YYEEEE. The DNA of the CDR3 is TGTGCCAGCAGCTTGGGACAGGGTAACCCTGAAGCTTTCTTT. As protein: CASSLGQGNPEAFF. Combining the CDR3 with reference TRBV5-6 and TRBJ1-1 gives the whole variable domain DAGVTQSPTHLIKTRGQQVTLRCSPKSGHDTVSWYQQALGQGPQFIFQYYEEEERQRGNFPDRFSGHQFPNYSSELNVNALLLGDSALYLCASSLGQGNPEAFFGQGTRLTVV.

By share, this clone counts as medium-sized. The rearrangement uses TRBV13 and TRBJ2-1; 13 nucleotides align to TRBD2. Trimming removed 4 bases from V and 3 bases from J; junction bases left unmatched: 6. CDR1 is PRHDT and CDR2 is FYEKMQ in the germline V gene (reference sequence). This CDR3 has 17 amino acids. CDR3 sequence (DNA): TGTGCCAGCAGCTCCCGGACTAGCGGGGGTAACTACAATGAGCAGTTCTTC. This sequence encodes CASSSRTSGGNYNEQFF.

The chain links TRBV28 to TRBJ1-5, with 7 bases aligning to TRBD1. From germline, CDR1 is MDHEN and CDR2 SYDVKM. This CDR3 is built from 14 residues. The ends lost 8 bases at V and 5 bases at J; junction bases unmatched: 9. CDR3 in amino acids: CASERGQGDQPQHF. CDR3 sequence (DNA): TGTGCCAGCGAACGAGGGCAGGGGGATCAGCCCCAGCATTTT.

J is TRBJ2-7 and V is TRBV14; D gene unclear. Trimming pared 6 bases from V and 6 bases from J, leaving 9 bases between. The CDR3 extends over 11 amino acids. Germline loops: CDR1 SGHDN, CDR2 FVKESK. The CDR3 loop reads CASSENREQYF. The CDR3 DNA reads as TGTGCCAGCAGTGAAAACCGCGAGCAGTACTTC.